A single sample gave rise to the 27 T cell receptor delta chains below, sequenced in a study of gamma-delta T cells after stem cell transplantation. TCRdb reprocessed the RT-PCR reads using CATT. Of 1,100 or so delta-chain clones in the sample, about 3% were seen once. The sample was gamma-delta T cells. The receptors originated from a human donor. It is not recorded whose cells these are; they may come from a transplant donor.

Concerning this clone itself: This probably arose from a read error, given a far larger clone one base away. The chain has TRDV2 and TRDJ1; the match to TRDD3 covers 7 bases. The CDR3 has 15 residues. Germline V CDR1 and CDR2: GEAIGNYY, EKD. The CDR3 nucleotides read TGTGCCTGTGACTTCCTTGGGGGAGACACCGATGAACTCATCTTT. Its protein product is CACDFLGGDTDELIF.

A few counts support this clone. It differs at one base from a far larger clone, so likely a read error. The sample contains more than one DNA sequence encoding this CDR3. This chain uses TRDV2 with TRDJ1; D unclear. This CDR3 contains 15 residues. CDR1 and CDR2 from the germline V gene are GEAIGNYY and EKD. The germline V and J ends were trimmed by 0 bases and 1 base, with 11 bases remaining between them. This CDR3 reads CACDTVGEVTDKLIF. CDR3 DNA: TGTGCCTGTGACACCGTGGGAGAAGTCACCGATAAACTCATCTTT.

Concerning this clone: A far larger clone is just one base off, so this is likely a read error. Other DNA sequences within the sample encode an identical CDR3. V is TRDV1 and J is TRDJ1, with TRDD3 matching over 10 bases. The germline CDR1 and CDR2 sequences are TSWWSYY and QGS. This CDR3 comprises 23 residues. Losses at the gene ends were 1 base for V and 0 bases for J; bases not matched to a gene: 23. The CDR3 bases are TGTGCTCTTGGGGAACAATTCTTCCTACGTTTAGTGGGGGATACAAGGGACACCGATAAACTCATCTTT. Translating it yields CALGEQFFLRLVGDTRDTDKLIF.

This clone turned up a few times. A far larger clone is one base from this, pointing to a likely read error. The V call is TRDV2, the J call TRDJ1; 13 nucleotides match TRDD3. In germline, CDR1 is GEAIGNYY, CDR2 EKD. The CDR3 length is 18 residues. The CDR3 DNA follows: TGTGCCTGTGGCACCCTTTACTGGGGGATACGGGGCACCGATAAACTCATCTTT. It codes for CACGTLYWGIRGTDKLIF.

This clone was counted only a few times. This DNA's translation and the protein TCRdb lists, from a much larger clone, do not match at residue 5, likely due to a read error; the protein shown is translated from the DNA. This chain connects TRDV2 to TRDJ1, with D possibly being TRDD3 (5 bases). The ends were cut back, 3 bases at V and 1 base at J, with 20 bases in the middle. The CDR3 runs to 17 residues. From germline, CDR1 is GEAIGNYY and CDR2 EKD. The CDR3 sequence is CACDAAGYKSPTDKLIF. The DNA of the CDR3 is TGTGCCTGTGACGCCGCTGGGTACAAATCCCCCACCGATAAACTCATCTTT.

This clone was observed a few times. One base separates it from a far larger clone, so it is likely a read error. This sample includes further DNA sequences coding for the same CDR3. The chain joins TRDV1 to TRDJ4, with 11 bases identical to TRDD3. Germline V gene lookup returns CDR1 TSWWSYY and CDR2 QGS. Trimming cost V 3 bases and J 3 bases; bases outside gene matches: 27. The CDR3 spans 22 residues. The CDR3 loop reads CALGELTQPSYWGIEELGPLIF. The CDR3 DNA reads as TGTGCTCTTGGGGAGCTTACCCAGCCTTCCTACTGGGGGATAGAAGAACTTGGACCCCTGATCTTT.

Concerning this clone itself: A read error is likely here: a far larger clone is one base away. This chain uses TRDV1 with TRDJ1, with 8 bases fitting TRDD3. The V gene's germline CDR1 is TSWWSYY and CDR2 QGS. The CDR3 contains 21 residues. With 3 bases clipped from V and 1 base from J, the junction kept 22 bases outside the gene matches. The CDR3 region has the DNA TGTGCTCTTGGGGAGCCGATCCTCTTCCCCTGGGGGAGCTCGGTCACCGATAAACTCATCTTT. Its translation is CALGEPILFPWGSSVTDKLIF.

As regards this clone: The protein TCRdb gives is from a much larger clone and does not agree with this DNA's translation at residue 14, likely a read error; the protein shown here comes from the DNA. The gene calls are TRDV3 and TRDJ3; perhaps TRDD3 as D (5 bases). Germline V CDR1 and CDR2: TVYSNPD, GDNSRS (reference sequence). The CDR3 consists of 16 residues. The CDR3 region is CAFYPGSPWDTRQVFF. The CDR3, as DNA: TGTGCCTTCTATCCTGGCTCTCCCTGGGACACCCGACAGGTGTTTTTC.

This clone is termed medium-sized. The same CDR3 can be traced to other DNA sequences in this sample. The chain links TRDV1 to TRDJ1; 13 bases are shared with TRDD3. CDR3 length: 20 amino acids. V lost 5 bases, J lost 5 bases, and 20 bases stayed unmatched. The germline V gene encodes CDR1 TSWWSYY and CDR2 QGS. The chain's CDR3 is CALGPNTLHWGIRCTDKLIF. As DNA, the CDR3 is TGTGCTCTTGGGCCCAATACCCTGCACTGGGGGATACGTTGTACGGATAAACTCATCTTT.

Details on this clone: This likely traces to a read error, being one base from a far larger clone. In DNA, the CDR3 is TGTGCCTGTGATTATCCGGGGGACACCAGCTCCTGGGACGCCCGACAGATGTTTTTC. It codes for CACDYPGDTSSWDARQMFF. The chain links TRDV2 to TRDJ3; maybe TRDD3 (6 bases). This CDR3 is 19 amino acids long. Germline assignment: CDR1 GEAIGNYY and CDR2 EKD.

As to this clone: Since a far larger clone is one base different, this is likely a read error. The V call is TRDV2, the J call TRDJ1; TRDD2 matches 7 bases. Germline V gene data show CDR1 as GEAIGNYY and CDR2 as EKD. The CDR3 has 18 amino acids. As DNA, the CDR3 is TGTGCCCGTGACAGCGTTCCTACCGTACCTCCCCACCGGGGTAAACTCATCTTT. It specifies CARDSVPTVPPHRGKLIF.

This clone is termed large. Other DNA sequences of this sample code for an identical CDR3. The V call is TRDV2, the J call TRDJ1, with 13 nucleotides matching TRDD3. The CDR3 spans 19 residues. V dropped 1 base and J dropped 0; count of bases not matched to a gene: 10. Per germline, CDR1 GEAIGNYY and CDR2 EKD. In DNA form, the CDR3 reads TGTGCCTGTGACACTTTATCACTGGGGGATACGGTGGACACCGATAAACTCATCTTT. Protein: CACDTLSLGDTVDTDKLIF.

As for this clone: This sequence is one base from a far larger clone and is likely a read error. The chain is built from TRDV1 and TRDJ1, with 13 positions matching TRDD3. CDR3 size: 23 residues. Germline lookup yields CDR1 TSWWSYY and CDR2 QGS. Trimming at V came to 10 bases and at J to 1 base, leaving 30 bases not matched to a gene. CDR3 residues: CAPGPRFPLTQYWGIRSTDKLIF. For the CDR3, the DNA is TGTGCTCCTGGACCCCGATTCCCCCTAACTCAATACTGGGGGATACGCTCCACCGATAAACTCATCTTT.

Of note for this clone: A read error likely explains this, since a far larger clone differs by one base. This sequence joins TRDV2 and TRDJ3, with D possibly matching TRDD3 (6 bases). The V and J ends lost 0 bases and 3 bases respectively, with 14 bases between them. CDR3 length: 18 residues. CDR1 GEAIGNYY and CDR2 EKD come from the germline V gene. The DNA of the CDR3 is TGTGCCTGTGACACCGCCGGGGGAATATACTGGGACACCCGACAGATGTTTTTC. It translates to CACDTAGGIYWDTRQMFF.

This clone was observed a few times. This probably arose from a read error, given a far larger clone one base away. The chain is built from TRDV1 and TRDJ1, with D perhaps TRDD2 (7 bases). V lost 3 bases and J 2 bases, leaving 40 bases between the germline ends. The germline V gene has CDR1 TSWWSYY and CDR2 QGS. The CDR3 consists of 24 residues. The CDR3: CALGEPRLVLPMGSYGDGTDKLIF. In nucleotides, the CDR3 is TGTGCTCTTGGGGAGCCCCGACTCGTACTTCCTATGGGGTCTTATGGGGATGGTACCGATAAACTCATCTTT.

This clone was observed a few times. The likely explanation is a read error, given a far larger clone one base away. The CDR3 DNA reads TGTGCCTGTGACAGTGGGGATTCTAGATCCGGGGACACCCGACAGATGTTTTTC. This sequence encodes CACDSGDSRSGDTRQMFF. The genes are TRDV2 and TRDJ3; D is possibly TRDD3 (6 bases). CDR3 length: 18 residues. With 2 bases removed from V and 5 bases from J, the gap between germline ends came to 18 bases. Germline CDR1 reads GEAIGNYY; CDR2 reads EKD.

In this sample, this clone turned up a few times. This could be a read error, since a much larger clone is one nucleotide away. The rearrangement joins TRDV1 to TRDJ1; 13 positions match TRDD3. This CDR3 region has 27 residues. V lost 0 bases and J lost 0; bases outside the gene matches: 31. Germline CDR1 is TSWWSYY and CDR2 is QGS. The CDR3: CALGELALRCGFLLGDTASLYTDKLIF. The CDR3 coding sequence is TGTGCTCTTGGGGAACTAGCCCTACGGTGTGGGTTTTTACTGGGGGATACGGCTTCCCTGTACACCGATAAACTCATCTTT.

Turning to this clone: The junction departs from germline at one end; a sequencing error may be responsible. J is TRDJ1 and V is TRDV1; D gene unclear. Germline V gene data show CDR1 as TSWWSYY and CDR2 as QGS. This CDR3 comprises 24 residues. CDR3 nucleotides: TGTGCCCTTGGGCCGTACCTCCTCCCGAACAAGAGGCTGACGCTCTCTTCGTACACCGATAAACCCATCTTT. As protein: CALGPYLLPNKRLTLSSYTDKPIF.

By proportion, this clone is medium-sized (0.01 to 0.1%). The gene calls are TRDV1 and TRDJ3; 8 nucleotides agree with TRDD2. Germline CDR1 reads TSWWSYY; CDR2 reads QGS. This CDR3 has 24 residues. V was pared by 2 bases and J by 0 bases, with 21 bases of the junction left unmatched. CDR3 protein: CALGEKGFLREGSYSSWDTRQMFF. Written as DNA, the CDR3 is TGTGCTCTTGGGGAAAAAGGCTTCCTACGTGAGGGATCCTACAGCTCCTGGGACACCCGACAGATGTTTTTC.

Relative to its sample, this clone is large. One base separates it from a far larger clone, so it is likely a read error. The same CDR3 arises from other DNA sequences in this sample as well. The chain uses TRDV2 and TRDJ1; 7 bases are a match to TRDD3. This CDR3 spans 17 amino acids. Germline V CDR1 and CDR2: GEAIGNYY, EKD. The CDR3 here is CACDPAEGDSYTDKLIF. For the CDR3, the DNA is TGCGCCTGTGACCCCGCCGAGGGGGATTCGTACACCGATAAACTCATCTTT.

By share of the sample, this clone is large (0.1 to 1%). Other DNA sequences within the sample encode an identical CDR3. J is TRDJ1 and V is TRDV3; 7 bases line up with TRDD3. Trimming took 1 base from V and 0 from J; bases not matched to a gene: 26. The CDR3 totals 21 residues. Germline lookup yields CDR1 TVYSNPD and CDR2 GDNSRS (reference sequence). Here the CDR3 DNA reads TGTGCCTTTACCTCATGGTCATGTCCGGGGATATGGTTTCCGTACACCGATAAACTCATCTTT. It specifies CAFTSWSCPGIWFPYTDKLIF.

With respect to this clone: The protein that TCRdb holds for this DNA derives from a much larger clone and differs from the translated DNA at residue 3, which likely indicates a read error; the protein shown here is translated from the DNA. The chain employs TRDV2 and TRDJ1; 11 positions agree with TRDD3. Germline CDR1 is GEAIGNYY and CDR2 is EKD. This CDR3 is 17 amino acids long. The CDR3 region is CARDNLGDTATPDKLIF. The CDR3 region has the DNA TGTGCCCGTGACAATCTGGGGGATACTGCTACCCCCGATAAACTCATCTTT.

Only a few counts were recorded for this clone. Only one base separates this from a far larger clonotype, so it likely reflects a read error. Additional DNA sequences in this sample encode the identical CDR3. The chain employs TRDV2 and TRDJ1, with 9 bases fitting TRDD3. The CDR3 spans 16 residues. Germline assignment: CDR1 GEAIGNYY and CDR2 EKD. The CDR3 DNA is TGTGCCTGTGATGCCTTACTGGGGGACTACACCGATAAACTAATCTTT. Translating gives CACDALLGDYTDKLIF.

By frequency in the sample, this clone is medium-sized. The chain couples TRDV1 to TRDJ1, with a possible D match to TRDD2 (6 bases). Trimming cost V 2 bases and J 3 bases, with 28 bases left between them. CDR1 is TSWWSYY, CDR2 QGS, per germline. The length of the CDR3 is 20 residues. In DNA, the CDR3 is TGTGCTCTTGGGGAAAGTTCCTATATTATGCCGACTTCCTCCCCCGATAAACTCATCTTT. It codes for CALGESSYIMPTSSPDKLIF.

This clone rates as medium-sized (0.01 to 0.1%). V is TRDV3 and J is TRDJ1, with 10 bases matching TRDD3. The trim removed 1 base at V and 0 bases at J, leaving 23 bases unmatched. The CDR3 consists of 21 residues. Germline V gene data show CDR1 as TVYSNPD and CDR2 as GDNSRS (reference sequence). The CDR3 DNA sequence: TGTGCCTTTAAGGGTTCCTACGTGACGGAGGGGGGATACGAGGACACCGATAAACTCATCTTT. Its translation is CAFKGSYVTEGGYEDTDKLIF.

This clone was counted only a few times. The rearrangement links TRDV2 to TRDJ3; 12 bases match TRDD3. V shed 0 bases and J 4 bases; nucleotides not matched to a gene: 9. The CDR3 covers 20 residues. Germline lookup yields CDR1 GEAIGNYY and CDR2 EKD. CDR3 sequence (DNA): TGTGCCTGTGACACCGTGGATGTACTGGGGGATACATGGGACACCCGACAGATGTTTTTC. It translates to CACDTVDVLGDTWDTRQMFF.

This clone was recorded a few times. TCRdb's protein for this DNA is that of a much larger clone and differs from the translation at residue 12, likely a read error; the protein shown is the DNA translation. J is TRDJ1 and V is TRDV1, with 13 bases matching TRDD3. This CDR3 contains 23 residues. Germline CDR1 and CDR2: TSWWSYY and QGS. The J segment lost 0 bases and the V segment lost 1 base, leaving 20 bases of the junction unmatched. The CDR3 coding sequence is TGTGCTCTTGGGGAACAGGCCTTCCCTCTTAAGCACTGGGGGATACGCCACACCGATAAACTCATCTTT. It translates to CALGEQAFPLKHWGIRHTDKLIF.